These 4 T cell receptor beta chains originate from one sample sequenced in a study of blood T cell repertoires in COVID-19. Sequencing used immunoSEQ multiplex PCR; TCRdb keeps in-frame clones, though not all of them. The profile shows about 73,000 clones, 75% to 90% of them singletons. Sequencing was performed on peripheral blood. The receptors here all came from a man older than 75 with acute or convalescent COVID-19.

This clone was seen once. The rearrangement uses TRBV19 and TRBJ1-5, with TRBD1 matching 7 bases. The CDR3 is 15 amino acids. Trimming cost V 7 bases and J 4 bases; bases outside gene matches: 10. Germline assignment: CDR1 LNHDA and CDR2 SQIVND (reference sequence). This chain's CDR3 is CASTRTGRSNQPQHF. CDR3 in DNA: TGTGCCAGTACCCGGACAGGAAGAAGTAATCAGCCCCAGCATTTT.

J is TRBJ1-1 and V is TRBV9, with TRBD1 identical over 9 bases. CDR3 length equals 15 residues. Germline CDR1 reads SGDLS; CDR2 reads YYNGEE. Losses at the gene ends were 3 bases for V and 0 bases for J; bases not matched to a gene: 3. The chain's CDR3 is CASSADRGMNTEAFF. CDR3 coding DNA: TGTGCCAGCAGCGCAGACAGGGGGATGAACACTGAAGCTTTCTTT.

The chain combines TRBV4-1 with TRBJ1-2; TRBD1 matches at 7 bases. The CDR3 spans 15 residues. The V gene's germline CDR1 is MGHRA and CDR2 YSYEKL. The trim removed 0 bases at V and 4 bases at J, leaving 5 bases unmatched. The CDR3 sequence is CASSQDPAGGYGYTF. DNA of the CDR3: TGCGCCAGCAGCCAAGATCCGGCAGGGGGCTATGGCTACACCTTC.

The rearrangement joins TRBV5-1 to TRBJ2-5; 7 bases fit TRBD2. CDR1 is SGHRS and CDR2 is YFSETQ in the germline V gene. The CDR3 spans 17 residues. Trimming cost V 0 bases and J 6 bases; bases outside gene matches: 14. The DNA of the CDR3 is TGCGCCAGCAGCTTGGACGCAGCGGGACCGGACACTCAGACCCAGTACTTC. It encodes CASSLDAAGPDTQTQYF.